These T cell receptor beta chains were read from a single sample in a study of blood T cell repertoires in COVID-19. Data came from immunoSEQ multiplex PCR; TCRdb stores just in-frame clones and leaves some out. The sample has about 370,000 clones; about 90% are singletons. Sequencing used peripheral blood. These receptors were taken from a woman in her 30s with COVID-19, enrolled during active disease. The CDR3 runs from the conserved cysteine through the conserved F or W. D genes are given only for firm matches. Only part of the rows carry a size: once, few, many, or a class if the clone is expanded.

v_call: TRBV19; j_call: TRBJ1-4; d_call: .; clone_size: once; cdr3_nt: TGTGCCAGTAGTGGGGGGACGTCCAATGAAAAACTGTTTTTT; cdr3_aa: CASSGGTSNEKLFF
v_call: TRBV9; j_call: TRBJ1-5; d_call: .; clone_size: .; cdr3_nt: TGTGCCAGCAGCGAGGGGGGGATCGGTCAGCCCCAGCATTTT; cdr3_aa: CASSEGGIGQPQHF
v_call: TRBV19; j_call: TRBJ1-1; d_call: .; clone_size: .; cdr3_nt: TGTGCCAGTAGTATTGTGTTACTCATGAACACTGAAGCTTTCTTT; cdr3_aa: CASSIVLLMNTEAFF
v_call: TRBV10-3; j_call: TRBJ2-7; d_call: TRBD2; clone_size: once; cdr3_nt: TGTGCCATCCGGGGGGCGGGGGGCTACGAGCAGTACTTC; cdr3_aa: CAIRGAGGYEQYF
v_call: TRBV6-2/TRBV6-3; j_call: TRBJ1-6; d_call: .; clone_size: .; cdr3_nt: TGTGCCAGCAGCCGGTCGGGTGGTGGTGGAAATTCACCCCTCCACTTT; cdr3_aa: CASSRSGGGGNSPLHF
v_call: TRBV6-4; j_call: TRBJ2-1; d_call: TRBD2; clone_size: medium-sized; cdr3_nt: TGTGCCAGCAGTGACTCGCTTAGCGGGAGTAATGAGCAGTTCTTC; cdr3_aa: CASSDSLSGSNEQFF
v_call: TRBV5-6; j_call: TRBJ1-2; d_call: .; clone_size: once; cdr3_nt: TGTGCCAGCAGCTCAGGGGTGTTGGCAGGGCATGGCTACACCTTC; cdr3_aa: CASSSGVLAGHGYTF
v_call: TRBV6-1; j_call: TRBJ1-1; d_call: TRBD1; clone_size: many; cdr3_nt: TGTGCCAGCAGTGAGGGTTTGGGGGCAGGGACAGTAGCTTTCTTT; cdr3_aa: CASSEGLGAGTVAFF
v_call: TRBV6-5; j_call: TRBJ2-3; d_call: .; clone_size: .; cdr3_nt: TGTGCCAGCAGCGTCGGGCAGGGGGAGGCGGATACGCAGTATTTT; cdr3_aa: CASSVGQGEADTQYF
v_call: TRBV10-2; j_call: TRBJ2-4; d_call: TRBD2; clone_size: .; cdr3_nt: TGCGCCAGCAGTGATGTGCCGGGACTAGCGAGTCAGGACATTCAGTACTTC; cdr3_aa: CASSDVPGLASQDIQYF
v_call: TRBV18; j_call: TRBJ2-2; d_call: .; clone_size: .; cdr3_nt: TGTGCCAGCTCACCCCCGGTCCTAGCGGCGAGGGGGGCCGGGGAGCTGTTTTTT; cdr3_aa: CASSPPVLAARGAGELFF
v_call: TRBV7-9; j_call: TRBJ2-1; d_call: .; clone_size: .; cdr3_nt: TGTGCCAGCAGCTTAGGATACGGGATTCTTGGCAATGAGCAGTTCTTC; cdr3_aa: CASSLGYGILGNEQFF
v_call: TRBV6-5; j_call: TRBJ2-1; d_call: .; clone_size: .; cdr3_nt: TGTGCCAGCAGCCTCGAGGGCTACAATGAGCAGTTCTTC; cdr3_aa: CASSLEGYNEQFF
v_call: TRBV7-2; j_call: TRBJ1-6; d_call: TRBD1; clone_size: once; cdr3_nt: TGTGCCAGCAGCTTGACAGGGTCGGGATCACCCCTCCACTTT; cdr3_aa: CASSLTGSGSPLHF
v_call: TRBV6-2/TRBV6-3; j_call: TRBJ1-4; d_call: .; clone_size: .; cdr3_nt: TGTGCCAGCAGCCGAGGGACAACACCTTGGGGTGAAAAACTGTTTTTT; cdr3_aa: CASSRGTTPWGEKLFF
v_call: TRBV27; j_call: TRBJ2-1; d_call: .; clone_size: .; cdr3_nt: TGTGCCAGCAGAGAACAGGGTACCCTCAATGAGCAGTTCTTC; cdr3_aa: CASREQGTLNEQFF
v_call: TRBV6-6; j_call: TRBJ2-1; d_call: .; clone_size: .; cdr3_nt: TGTGCCAGCAGTTACTTAGAGCAGTTCTTC; cdr3_aa: CASSYLEQFF
v_call: TRBV18; j_call: TRBJ2-2; d_call: TRBD2; clone_size: .; cdr3_nt: TGTGCCAGCTCACCACCCGGGAGGAGCAGGAACACCGGGGAGCTGTTTTTT; cdr3_aa: CASSPPGRSRNTGELFF
v_call: TRBV6-2/TRBV6-3; j_call: TRBJ2-7; d_call: TRBD2; clone_size: .; cdr3_nt: TGTGCCAGCAGTTACCCGGGAGGGCCAACCTCCTACGAGCAGTACTTC; cdr3_aa: CASSYPGGPTSYEQYF
v_call: TRBV6-2/TRBV6-3; j_call: TRBJ2-4; d_call: .; clone_size: .; cdr3_nt: TGTGCCAGCAGTTACTCCGGCGGGGTAGCCAAAAACATTCAGTACTTC; cdr3_aa: CASSYSGGVAKNIQYF
v_call: TRBV7-2; j_call: TRBJ2-5; d_call: TRBD2; clone_size: .; cdr3_nt: TGTGCCAGCAGCCTCGGGGCGGGAGGAGGGGAGACCCAGTACTTC; cdr3_aa: CASSLGAGGGETQYF
v_call: TRBV19; j_call: TRBJ2-3; d_call: .; clone_size: .; cdr3_nt: TGTGCCAGTAGTATAGGGCTGGAGGTCGGTACGCAGTATTTT; cdr3_aa: CASSIGLEVGTQYF
v_call: TRBV10-3; j_call: TRBJ2-5; d_call: TRBD1; clone_size: .; cdr3_nt: TGTGCCATCAGTCAGTCCGGACAGGGGTCGGAGACCCAGTACTTC; cdr3_aa: CAISQSGQGSETQYF
v_call: TRBV12-3/TRBV12-4; j_call: TRBJ2-7; d_call: .; clone_size: .; cdr3_nt: TGTGCCAGCAGAACGACGGGCTCCTACGAGCAGTACTTC; cdr3_aa: CASRTTGSYEQYF
v_call: TRBV25-1; j_call: TRBJ2-1; d_call: .; clone_size: .; cdr3_nt: TGTGCCAGCAGTGTGGAGTGGGACAATGAGCAGTTCTTC; cdr3_aa: CASSVEWDNEQFF
v_call: TRBV13; j_call: TRBJ2-5; d_call: .; clone_size: once; cdr3_nt: TGTGCCAGCAGCGCCGGGGTGACCCGACAAGAGACCCAGTACTTC; cdr3_aa: CASSAGVTRQETQYF
v_call: TRBV3-1/TRBV3-2; j_call: TRBJ2-5; d_call: TRBD1; clone_size: .; cdr3_nt: TGTGCCAGCAGCCAAGATCTGCAGGGGGCGACGCTCATCGAGACCCAGTACTTC; cdr3_aa: CASSQDLQGATLIETQYF
v_call: TRBV14; j_call: TRBJ2-5; d_call: TRBD2; clone_size: .; cdr3_nt: TGTGCCAGCAGCCTGACTAGCGGGAGGGAAGAGACCCAGTACTTC; cdr3_aa: CASSLTSGREETQYF
v_call: TRBV2; j_call: TRBJ2-2; d_call: .; clone_size: .; cdr3_nt: TGTGCCTCCTCCCCGAGACAGTCCGGGGAGCTGTTTTTT; cdr3_aa: CASSPRQSGELFF
v_call: TRBV4-1; j_call: TRBJ1-2; d_call: .; clone_size: .; cdr3_nt: TGCGCCAGCAGCCGCATTGCGACAGGCCAAGAACCCTATGGCTACACCTTC; cdr3_aa: CASSRIATGQEPYGYTF
v_call: TRBV7-2; j_call: TRBJ2-5; d_call: .; clone_size: .; cdr3_nt: TGTGCCAGCAGCCCTCTCCGGGGGACCCAGTACTTC; cdr3_aa: CASSPLRGTQYF
v_call: TRBV18; j_call: TRBJ2-5; d_call: TRBD1; clone_size: once; cdr3_nt: TGTGCCAGCTCACCACCCTCGGGACAGGGACAAGAGACCCAGTACTTC; cdr3_aa: CASSPPSGQGQETQYF
v_call: TRBV4-3; j_call: TRBJ1-2; d_call: .; clone_size: .; cdr3_nt: TGCGCCAGCAGCCAAGATTGGGACAAGGACCCCTATGGCTACACCTTC; cdr3_aa: CASSQDWDKDPYGYTF
v_call: TRBV3-1/TRBV3-2; j_call: TRBJ1-5; d_call: .; clone_size: .; cdr3_nt: TGTGCCAGCAGCCAACGCGGCGGACAGTCACTTAGCAATCAGCCCCAGCATTTT; cdr3_aa: CASSQRGGQSLSNQPQHF
v_call: TRBV30; j_call: TRBJ2-2; d_call: TRBD1; clone_size: .; cdr3_nt: TGTGCCTGGAGGGCCGGGACAGGGGACACCGGGGAGCTGTTTTTT; cdr3_aa: CAWRAGTGDTGELFF
v_call: TRBV6-5; j_call: TRBJ2-5; d_call: .; clone_size: .; cdr3_nt: TGTGCCAGCAGCCCCGGGGGATACCAAGAGACCCAGTACTTC; cdr3_aa: CASSPGGYQETQYF
v_call: TRBV10-3; j_call: TRBJ2-5; d_call: .; clone_size: .; cdr3_nt: TGTGCCATCAGTGAGAATATGCAAGAGACCCAGTACTTC; cdr3_aa: CAISENMQETQYF
v_call: TRBV19; j_call: TRBJ2-2; d_call: TRBD1; clone_size: .; cdr3_nt: TGTGCCAGTAGTACCCTAGGGACAGGGAACACCGGGGAGCTGTTTTTT; cdr3_aa: CASSTLGTGNTGELFF
v_call: TRBV11-2; j_call: TRBJ1-1; d_call: .; clone_size: once; cdr3_nt: TGTGCCAGCAGCTTATTTCTGGATCAGGTAGCTTTCTTT; cdr3_aa: CASSLFLDQVAFF
v_call: TRBV15; j_call: TRBJ2-4; d_call: TRBD1; clone_size: .; cdr3_nt: TGTGCCACCAGCCCTAGGACAGGCATAAAAAACATTCAGTACTTC; cdr3_aa: CATSPRTGIKNIQYF
v_call: TRBV11-3; j_call: TRBJ2-1; d_call: TRBD2; clone_size: .; cdr3_nt: TGTGCCAGCAACCCTCTAGCGGGAGGGATCAATGAGCAGTTCTTC; cdr3_aa: CASNPLAGGINEQFF
v_call: TRBV19; j_call: TRBJ2-3; d_call: TRBD1; clone_size: .; cdr3_nt: TGTGCCAGTAGTACCCGGGACAGGGTACCAGATACGCAGTATTTT; cdr3_aa: CASSTRDRVPDTQYF
v_call: TRBV27; j_call: TRBJ2-1; d_call: .; clone_size: .; cdr3_nt: TGTGCCAGCAGTTTATTCCAGACTACGGAGACCGTAAGCTCCTACAATGAGCAGTTCTTC; cdr3_aa: CASSLFQTTETVSSYNEQFF
v_call: TRBV30; j_call: TRBJ2-2; d_call: .; clone_size: .; cdr3_nt: TGTGCCTGGAGTACGGGGACTTTGTACGGGGAGCTGTTTTTT; cdr3_aa: CAWSTGTLYGELFF
v_call: TRBV5-1; j_call: TRBJ2-3; d_call: TRBD2; clone_size: .; cdr3_nt: TGCGCCAGCAGCCCCCGTGTTAGCGGGAACACAGATACGCAGTATTTT; cdr3_aa: CASSPRVSGNTDTQYF
v_call: TRBV18; j_call: TRBJ1-1; d_call: .; clone_size: .; cdr3_nt: TGTGCCAGCTCGCAGTCCGGAGGGTCCGAAGCTTTCTTT; cdr3_aa: CASSQSGGSEAFF
v_call: TRBV7-2; j_call: TRBJ2-3; d_call: TRBD2; clone_size: .; cdr3_nt: TGTGCCAGCAGCCTGAGGGTAGGGGCGGGGGGTCCGAGCACAGATACGCAGTATTTT; cdr3_aa: CASSLRVGAGGPSTDTQYF
v_call: TRBV28; j_call: TRBJ2-1; d_call: TRBD2; clone_size: .; cdr3_nt: TGTGCCAGCAGTTCTGGGGTCCTAGCGGGAGGTAATGAGCAGTTCTTC; cdr3_aa: CASSSGVLAGGNEQFF
v_call: TRBV28; j_call: TRBJ1-1; d_call: TRBD1; clone_size: .; cdr3_nt: TGTGCCAGCACCCCGGGGGGGACAGGGGATACTGAAGCTTTCTTT; cdr3_aa: CASTPGGTGDTEAFF
v_call: TRBV6-2/TRBV6-3; j_call: TRBJ1-5; d_call: .; clone_size: .; cdr3_nt: TGTGCCAGCAGCCTCGGACAATATAGCAATCAGCCCCAGCATTTT; cdr3_aa: CASSLGQYSNQPQHF
v_call: TRBV9; j_call: TRBJ2-2; d_call: TRBD1; clone_size: .; cdr3_nt: TGTGCCAGCAGCCCGGGGACAGGGGGTTTCGGGGAGCTGTTTTTT; cdr3_aa: CASSPGTGGFGELFF
v_call: TRBV25-1; j_call: TRBJ2-1; d_call: .; clone_size: .; cdr3_nt: TGTGCCAGCAGTGAACTAGGGGACAATGAGCAGTTCTTC; cdr3_aa: CASSELGDNEQFF
v_call: TRBV25-1; j_call: TRBJ2-5; d_call: .; clone_size: .; cdr3_nt: TGTGCCAGCAGTGAATTGGCAGGGGAGGGAGAGACCCAGTACTTC; cdr3_aa: CASSELAGEGETQYF
v_call: TRBV6-2/TRBV6-3; j_call: TRBJ2-3; d_call: TRBD2; clone_size: .; cdr3_nt: TGTGCCAGCAGTTACTTTCCCGGGACTAGCAGCACAGATACGCAGTATTTT; cdr3_aa: CASSYFPGTSSTDTQYF